The 26 T cell receptor beta chains below were found in one sample sequenced in a study of regulatory T cells in long-lasting Graves disease. Through Arm-PCR of CDR3 regions and iRepertoire HTBI primers, TCR beta libraries were built. In TCRdb, the multiplex PCR reads were re-called with MiXCR into one record per CDR3 protein. This table has about 290,000 distinct CDR3 sequences, approximately 20% appearing once. Documented time point: persistent/refractory GD, antithyroid drugs over 5 years with positive TRAb. Making the TCR library involved RNA that had been extracted from PBMCs. Specimen: peripheral blood mononuclear cells (PBMCs), collected when the disease was refractory, from a patient treated with antithyroid drugs. The receptors stem from a female donor with Graves disease.

There are many counts of this clonotype. The V and J genes are TRBV20-1 and TRBJ2-7; 10 bases line up with TRBD2. V dropped 3 bases and J dropped 3; count of bases not matched to a gene: 5. The CDR3 totals 14 residues. Germline CDR1 reads DFQATT; CDR2 reads SNEGSKA (reference sequence). The CDR3 DNA is TGCAGTGCTAGGTTAGCGGGAGGTTTCTACGAGCAGTACTTC. Its translation is CSARLAGGFYEQYF.

Many counts were recorded for this clonotype. The rearrangement joins TRBV6-1 to TRBJ2-2; D gene uncertain. Germline values: CDR1 MNHNS, CDR2 SASEGT. This CDR3 contains 15 residues. V was trimmed by 4 bases and J by 3 bases, leaving 12 bases between them. The CDR3 DNA sequence: TGTGCCAGCAGTGCTGGGGTCGGACACACCGGGGAGCTGTTTTTT. Translation: CASSAGVGHTGELFF.

This clonotype was seen only a few times. V gene TRBV3-1 combines with J gene TRBJ1-3, with D uncertain. The V end was cut by 3 bases, the J end by 1 base, with 7 bases between. This CDR3 has 14 residues. Germline CDR1 and CDR2: LGHDT and YNNKEL (reference sequence). The CDR3 bases are TGTGCCAGCAGCCAGTTAGAGTCTGGAAACACCATATATTTT. Protein product: CASSQLESGNTIYF.

This clonotype was detected a few times. The CDR3 sequence: CASTVDSPYNSPLHF. The DNA for the CDR3 is TGTGCCAGCACTGTGGACAGTCCTTATAATTCACCCCTCCACTTT. The genes are TRBV6-1 and TRBJ1-6; TRBD1 is a possible D gene (6 bases). V lost 7 bases and J 4 bases, leaving 14 bases between the germline ends. The CDR3 has 15 amino acids. The germline CDR1 and CDR2 sequences are MNHNS and SASEGT.

V and J are TRBV18 and TRBJ2-1, with 15 bases identical to TRBD2. The V gene end was trimmed by 5 bases and the J gene end by 6 bases; junction bases not matched to a gene: 5. The CDR3 totals 16 residues. CDR1 KGHSH and CDR2 LQKENI come from the germline V gene. The CDR3 spells CASSKGLAGGGNEQFF. The CDR3 region has the DNA TGTGCCAGCTCAAAGGGACTAGCGGGAGGTGGCAATGAGCAGTTCTTC.

This clonotype has at least ten counts. The rearrangement uses TRBV20-1 and TRBJ2-7; TRBD2 aligns across 13 bases. Germline loops: CDR1 DFQATT, CDR2 SNEGSKA (reference sequence). This CDR3 is 13 amino acids long. CDR3 protein: CSAGLAGVSEQYF. The CDR3 nucleotides are TGCAGCGCCGGACTAGCGGGAGTGAGCGAGCAGTACTTC.

This CDR3 reads CSVCSTGPGETQYF. The CDR3 DNA is TGCAGCGTTTGCTCGACAGGGCCCGGAGAGACCCAGTACTTC. The chain is built from TRBV29-1 and TRBJ2-5; the match to TRBD1 covers 7 bases. Germline V CDR1 and CDR2: SQVTM, ANQGSEA. The CDR3 runs 14 residues. V shed 5 bases and J 4 bases; nucleotides not matched to a gene: 10.

This clonotype was seen a few times. J is TRBJ2-7 and V is TRBV5-8; no clear D gene. V lost 4 bases, J lost 4 bases, and 15 bases lay in between. This CDR3 region has 14 residues. Germline loops: CDR1 SGHTS, CDR2 YDEGEE. CDR3 nucleotide sequence: TGTGCCAGCAGCGGCCCAGTGGCTTCATACGAGCAGTACTTC. Amino acid sequence: CASSGPVASYEQYF.

The V call is TRBV7-9, the J call TRBJ2-7; 8 nucleotides match TRBD1. Looked up from germline, CDR1 is SEHNR and CDR2 is FQNEAQ (reference sequence). The CDR3 loop spans 13 amino acids. Unmatched junction bases numbered 2, after V lost 4 bases and J lost 3 bases. Here the CDR3 reads CASSWDRSYEQYF. The DNA for the CDR3 is TGTGCCAGCAGCTGGGACAGGAGCTACGAGCAGTACTTC.

This clonotype was found many times. This chain uses TRBV24-1 with TRBJ1-2; 9 positions agree with TRBD1. This CDR3 has 15 amino acids. Germline values: CDR1 KGHDR, CDR2 SFDVKD. J was trimmed by 5 bases and V by 7 bases; bases with no gene match: 10. The CDR3 sequence is CATSAGTGTSYGYTF. The CDR3 nucleotides are TGTGCCACCAGCGCCGGGACAGGGACATCTTATGGCTACACCTTC.

The chain uses TRBV2 and TRBJ2-1, with 11 bases aligning to TRBD2. The CDR3 spans 17 residues. The V segment lost 3 bases and the J segment 8 bases; nucleotides outside the gene matches: 12. Germline assignment: CDR1 SNHLY and CDR2 FYNNEI. The CDR3 loop reads CASSDQIAGGPWDEQFF. For the CDR3, the DNA is TGTGCCAGCAGTGACCAGATAGCGGGAGGGCCTTGGGATGAGCAGTTCTTC.

Only one count was recorded for this clonotype. The V gene is TRBV7-6, the J gene TRBJ2-5, with D maybe TRBD1 (5 bases). Germline assignment: CDR1 SGHVS and CDR2 FNYEAQ. CDR3 size: 15 residues. V was pared by 4 bases and J by 5 bases, with 17 bases between. CDR3 protein: CASSSQGPGSETQYF. CDR3 coding DNA: TGTGCCAGCAGCTCCCAAGGGCCAGGGTCCGAGACCCAGTACTTC.

The rearrangement uses TRBV28 and TRBJ2-1; the match to TRBD1 covers 10 bases. V lost 11 bases, J lost 9 bases, and 16 bases stayed unmatched. This CDR3 has 15 amino acids. Germline V lookup: CDR1 MDHEN, CDR2 SYDVKM. CDR3 residues: CACYSGTGVRGEQFF. CDR3 coding DNA: TGTGCCTGCTACTCCGGGACAGGGGTAAGAGGTGAGCAGTTCTTC.

This clonotype came up many times. V is TRBV2 and J is TRBJ1-2, with a weak D call TRBD1 (6 bases). The CDR3 totals 11 residues. CDR1 SNHLY and CDR2 FYNNEI come from the germline V gene. Trimming removed 7 bases from V and 7 bases from J, with 10 bases in between. The CDR3 DNA reads as TGTGCCAGCACAGGGGTGTTTGGCTACACCTTC. Its translation is CASTGVFGYTF. Full variable domain (outside the CDR3, taken from reference TRBV2 and TRBJ1-2): EPEVTQTPSHQVTQMGQEVILRCVPISNHLYFYWYRQILGQKVEFLVSFYNNEISEKSEIFDDQFSVERPDGSNFTLKIRSTKLEDSAMYFCASTGVFGYTFGSGTRLTVV.

This chain connects TRBV24-1 to TRBJ2-5; unclear D gene. CDR3 length: 15 residues. Trimming removed 2 bases from V and 5 bases from J, with 14 bases in between. Germline CDR1 reads KGHDR; CDR2 reads SFDVKD. The CDR3 sequence is CATSDSGGSLETQYF. The CDR3 DNA sequence: TGTGCCACCAGTGATTCTGGCGGTTCGTTGGAGACCCAGTACTTC.

The chain is built from TRBV28 and TRBJ2-5; D is ambiguous. Trimming took off 6 bases at V and 3 bases at J, with 11 bases between the two ends. The V gene's germline CDR1 is MDHEN and CDR2 SYDVKM. The CDR3 is 13 amino acids. The CDR3 DNA follows: TGTGCCAGCAGGCTCACATTCGAAGAGACCCAGTACTTC. It codes for CASRLTFEETQYF. Using reference TRBV28 and TRBJ2-5 for the parts outside the CDR3, the full variable domain is DVKVTQSSRYLVKRTGEKVFLECVQDMDHENMFWYRQDPGLGLRLIYFSYDVKMKEKGDIPEGYSVSREKKERFSLILESASTNQTSMYLCASRLTFEETQYFGPGTRLLVL.

This clonotype was counted between two and nine times. The V call is TRBV29-1, the J call TRBJ1-1; 7 positions agree with TRBD1. Germline V gene lookup returns CDR1 SQVTM and CDR2 ANQGSEA. The length of the CDR3 is 13 residues. Trimming cost V 8 bases and J 0 bases; bases outside gene matches: 6. The CDR3 nucleotides are TGCAGCTCTTCAGGGGGGATGAACACTGAAGCTTTCTTT. It translates to CSSSGGMNTEAFF.

This clonotype was found a few times. V gene TRBV7-2 combines with J gene TRBJ2-1; D gene unclear. Trimming shortened V by 1 base and J by 2 bases, and 6 bases separated the two germline ends. The CDR3 is 14 residues long. Germline V gene sequence: CDR1 SGHTA, CDR2 FQGNSA. DNA of the CDR3: TGTGCCAGCAGCTTAGAAAACCCCTACAATGAGCAGTTCTTC. Its translation is CASSLENPYNEQFF.

This clonotype was detected only a few times. The J gene is TRBJ2-3, the V gene TRBV7-2; D call uncertain. Germline loops: CDR1 SGHTA, CDR2 FQGNSA. V lost 2 bases and J lost 2, with 8 bases in between. CDR3 length: 14 amino acids. The chain's CDR3 is CASSLTVITDTQYF. The DNA for the CDR3 is TGTGCCAGCAGCTTAACGGTTATCACAGATACGCAGTATTTT.

This sequence joins TRBV5-1 and TRBJ1-2; 7 nucleotides agree with TRBD1. Losses at the gene ends were 6 bases for V and 4 bases for J; bases not matched to a gene: 9. The CDR3 sequence is 14 residues long. Germline V gives CDR1 SGHRS, CDR2 YFSETQ. Here the CDR3 reads CASKAVTGAYGYTF. The DNA for the CDR3 is TGCGCCAGCAAAGCGGTCACAGGGGCCTATGGCTACACCTTC. Full variable domain (missing parts from reference TRBV5-1 and TRBJ1-2): KAGVTQTPRYLIKTRGQQVTLSCSPISGHRSVSWYQQTPGQGLQFLFEYFSETQRNKGNFPGRFSGRQFSNSRSEMNVSTLELGDSALYLCASKAVTGAYGYTFGSGTRLTVV.

This clonotype occurred many times. The rearrangement uses TRBV28 and TRBJ2-7, with unresolved D. The germline V gene encodes CDR1 MDHEN and CDR2 SYDVKM. CDR3 length: 11 residues. The germline V and J ends were trimmed by 4 bases and 3 bases, with 4 bases remaining between them. As DNA, the CDR3 is TGTGCCAGCAGTTCCCTCTACGAGCAGTACTTC. Protein: CASSSLYEQYF.

This clonotype was recorded many times. This sequence joins TRBV7-2 and TRBJ2-5; 7 bases fit TRBD2. Trimming removed 5 bases from V and 0 bases from J; junction bases left unmatched: 9. The CDR3 totals 16 residues. CDR1 and CDR2 (germline): SGHTA, FQGNSA. CDR3 amino acids: CASSQVGGGNQETQYF. The DNA of the CDR3 is TGTGCCAGCAGCCAAGTGGGGGGGGGAAACCAAGAGACCCAGTACTTC. Drawing the rest from reference TRBV7-2 and TRBJ2-5, the complete variable domain is GAGVSQSPSNKVTEKGKDVELRCDPISGHTALYWYRQSLGQGLEFLIYFQGNSAPDKSGLPSDRFSAERTGGSVSTLTIQRTQQEDSAVYLCASSQVGGGNQETQYFGPGTRLLVL.

This clonotype came up many times. The CDR3 protein is CSAREDSHEAFF. The CDR3 DNA reads as TGCAGTGCTAGAGAAGACAGCCATGAAGCTTTCTTT. The rearrangement joins TRBV20-1 to TRBJ1-1, with D tentatively TRBD1 (5 bases). With 0 bases removed from V and 7 bases from J, the gap between germline ends came to 9 bases. The CDR3 totals 12 residues. Germline V gene sequence: CDR1 DFQATT, CDR2 SNEGSKA (reference sequence).

The V gene is TRBV5-8, the J gene TRBJ2-2; D may be TRBD1 or TRBD2 (6 bases each). The germline CDR1 and CDR2 sequences are SGHTS and YDEGEE. CDR3 length equals 14 residues. Trimming removed 4 bases at V and 6 bases at J, with 13 bases between. As DNA, the CDR3 is TGTGCCAGCAGCGATACCGGGGGCTCCGGGGAGCTGTTTTTT. Its protein is CASSDTGGSGELFF.

This clonotype occurred a few times. V usage is TRBV27 and J usage is TRBJ2-7, with D possibly being TRBD2 (6 bases). Per germline, CDR1 MNHEY and CDR2 SMNVEV (reference sequence). The CDR3 is made up of 14 amino acids. V was pared by 5 bases and J by 2 bases, with 13 bases between. In DNA form, the CDR3 reads TGTGCCAGCAGTATCGGGACTGAAACCTACGAGCAGTACTTC. Its protein product is CASSIGTETYEQYF.

There are a few counts of this clonotype. The gene calls are TRBV7-2 and TRBJ2-3, with TRBD2 as a possible D gene (5 bases). The CDR3 totals 14 residues. V lost 2 bases, J lost 0 bases, and 6 bases lay in between. Germline V lookup: CDR1 SGHTA, CDR2 FQGNSA. Here the CDR3 reads CASSLPGSTDTQYF. The DNA for the CDR3 is TGTGCCAGCAGCTTACCGGGGAGCACAGATACGCAGTATTTT.